This T cell receptor beta chain was obtained from a study of T-cell memory formation after mild COVID-19. V dropped 5 bases and J dropped 0 bases, with 17 bases sitting between them. This CDR3 has 16 amino acids. Germline values: CDR1 SGHAT, CDR2 FQNNGV. Study-wide results and limits: Contracting CD4+ clones lay largely in CM and EM, with CD8+ ones residing in EMRA. Contracting clones from day 15 to 85 had balanced CD4/CD8; later expanders favoured CD4+. Second-wave clones that peaked on day 37 lacked confirmed SARS-CoV-2 specificity.

This clonotype was observed a handful of times. The target antigen is unknown. cDNA libraries for TCR alpha and TCR beta, carrying sample barcodes and UMIs, came from 5'RACE with constant-segment primers. In TCRdb, the 5' RACE reads were re-called with MiXCR into one record per CDR3 protein. Here the sample spans about 140,000 distinct CDR3 sequences, roughly 13% being singletons. This chain uses TRBV11-2 with TRBJ2-7, with D tentatively TRBD2 (5 bases). Sequencing input: PBMCs or a T cell subset sorted from them (not recorded which). The source is an adult woman who had mild COVID-19 (a few samples of this study predate the infection). Cell type and time point are not known. CDR3 DNA: TGTGCCAGCAGCCCCGAAGCCGGGATTCGCTCCTACGAGCAGTACTTC. It translates to CASSPEAGIRSYEQYF.